The 5 T cell receptor beta chains listed next were all sequenced from one sample in a study of blood T cells in healthy people across ages. A second about 7 to 12 cycle PCR used barcoded and J-beta primers. TCRdb processed the 5' RACE reads anew with MiXCR; each CDR3 protein has one entry. The sample shows 550,000 to 600,000 distinct CDR3 sequences, around 48% of them seen only once. The specimen sequenced was blood. The receptor source for this set is a man older than 75 in good health.

V gene TRBV20-1 combines with J gene TRBJ2-7, with TRBD2 identical over 10 bases. CDR1 and CDR2 (germline): DFQATT, SNEGSKA (reference sequence). The CDR3 is 14 residues long. After removal of 5 bases from V and 5 bases from J, the junction contained 9 bases not matched to a gene. CDR3 in amino acids: CSAASSGSSNEQYF. The CDR3, as DNA: TGCAGTGCTGCTTCTAGCGGGAGTTCGAACGAGCAGTACTTC.

This clonotype has just a few counts. The rearrangement links TRBV9 to TRBJ2-3; 9 nucleotides agree with TRBD2. The germline CDR1 and CDR2 sequences are SGDLS and YYNGEE. Trimming at V came to 0 bases and at J to 4 bases, leaving 3 bases not matched to a gene. The CDR3 is 15 amino acids. CDR3 nucleotides: TGTGCCAGCAGCGTAGCCTTAGCGGGAGCAGATACGCAGTATTTT. Protein: CASSVALAGADTQYF.

A remark on this clonotype: This may come from a read error, since a much larger clone is one base off. The V and J genes are TRBV6-5 and TRBJ2-1, with D tentatively TRBD1 or TRBD2 (6 bases each). The CDR3 runs to 14 residues. Germline V gene lookup returns CDR1 MNHEY and CDR2 SVGAGI. CDR3 sequence reads: CASSDSRGVYEQFF. CDR3 bases: TGTGCCAGCAGTGACTCGAGGGGGGTATATGAGCAGTTCTTC.

This chain joins TRBV20-1 and TRBJ1-5; 10 bases fit TRBD1. Germline CDR1 is DFQATT and CDR2 is SNEGSKA (reference sequence). V was pared by 2 bases and J by 6 bases, with 16 bases of the junction left unmatched. There are 18 residues in the CDR3. In DNA form, the CDR3 reads TGCAGTGCTAGACAAACCGACAGGGGGCATAGTCAGTTTCAGCCCCAGCATTTT. It is translated as CSARQTDRGHSQFQPQHF.

This clonotype was picked up many times. V usage is TRBV6-6 and J usage is TRBJ1-2; TRBD1 might be the D (6 bases). The V and J ends lost 5 bases and 4 bases respectively, with 11 bases between them. Per the germline V gene, CDR1 is MNHNY and CDR2 is SVGAGI (reference sequence). The CDR3 sequence is 13 residues long. DNA of the CDR3: TGTGCCAGCAGTCACCAGACAGGCTATGGCTACACCTTC. Protein product: CASSHQTGYGYTF.